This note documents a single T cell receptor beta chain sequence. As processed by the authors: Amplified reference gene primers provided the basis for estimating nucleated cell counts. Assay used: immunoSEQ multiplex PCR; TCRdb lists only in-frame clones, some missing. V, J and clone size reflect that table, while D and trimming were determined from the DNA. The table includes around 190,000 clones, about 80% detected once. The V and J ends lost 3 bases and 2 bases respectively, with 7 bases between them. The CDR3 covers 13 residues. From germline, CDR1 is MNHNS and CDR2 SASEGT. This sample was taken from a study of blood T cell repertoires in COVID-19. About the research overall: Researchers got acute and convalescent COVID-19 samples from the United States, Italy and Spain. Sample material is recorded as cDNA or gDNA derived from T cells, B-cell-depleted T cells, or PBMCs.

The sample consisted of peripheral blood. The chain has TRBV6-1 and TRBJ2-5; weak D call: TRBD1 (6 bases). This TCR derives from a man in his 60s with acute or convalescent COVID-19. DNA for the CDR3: TGTGCCAGCAGTGAGACAGGTCAAGAGACCCAGTACTTC. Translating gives CASSETGQETQYF.